This is a list of T cell receptor beta chains from one sample in a study of blood T cell repertoires in COVID-19. This table comes from immunoSEQ multiplex PCR, and its TCRdb copy is limited to in-frame clones, with some not included. The sample carries roughly 410,000 clones, around 87% recorded once. The sample was peripheral blood. All receptors derive from a woman aged 60-75 years with COVID-19, enrolled during active disease. The CDR3 runs from the conserved cysteine through the conserved F or W. A D gene is named only where the DNA matches it firmly. Clone size is not always given. Where it is, it says once, few, many or a class for expanded clones.

V gene	J gene	D gene	clone size	CDR3 protein	CDR3 DNA
TRBV12-3/TRBV12-4	TRBJ2-5	.	once	CASSPKRAQYF	TGTGCCAGCAGTCCAAAGAGGGCCCAGTACTTC
TRBV19	TRBJ1-1	TRBD1	.	CASKGQGIEEAFF	TGTGCCAGTAAGGGACAGGGGATAGAAGAAGCTTTCTTT
TRBV2	TRBJ2-5	TRBD2	few	CASNDPTSGGQETQYF	TGTGCCAGCAACGACCCGACTAGCGGGGGGCAAGAGACCCAGTACTTC
TRBV21-1	TRBJ1-2	.	.	CASRGRDYGYTF	TGTGCCAGCAGGGGCAGGGACTATGGCTACACCTTC
TRBV7-8	TRBJ1-5	.	.	CASSLEFWGLGNQPQHF	TGTGCCAGCAGCTTAGAATTTTGGGGGCTGGGCAATCAGCCCCAGCATTTT
TRBV5-1	TRBJ2-2	TRBD1	.	CASSPEGTAANTGELFF	TGCGCCAGCAGCCCAGAAGGGACAGCTGCCAACACCGGGGAGCTGTTTTTT
TRBV28	TRBJ2-5	TRBD1	.	CASRSTRQGTGPMETQYF	TGTGCCAGCAGATCTACCCGACAGGGCACCGGACCTATGGAGACCCAGTACTTC
TRBV13	TRBJ2-5	TRBD2	once	CASSLEWRGDQETQYF	TGTGCCAGCAGCTTAGAATGGCGGGGGGACCAAGAGACCCAGTACTTC
TRBV11-2	TRBJ1-2	.	.	CASSLTRQNYGYTF	TGTGCCAGCAGCCTAACACGACAGAACTATGGCTACACCTTC
TRBV5-6	TRBJ2-2	TRBD2	.	CASSTGLAAGELFF	TGTGCCAGCAGCACGGGACTAGCGGCCGGGGAGCTGTTTTTT
TRBV7-6	TRBJ1-6	TRBD1	.	CASSSRDRDSPLHF	TGTGCCAGCAGCTCCCGGGACAGGGATTCACCCCTCCACTTT
TRBV27	TRBJ1-6	.	once	CASSFSGSPLHF	TGTGCCAGCAGTTTTAGCGGGTCACCCCTCCACTTT
TRBV19	TRBJ1-1	.	.	CASILSGVGTEAFF	TGTGCCAGTATCCTCTCAGGGGTGGGCACTGAAGCTTTCTTT
TRBV6-5	TRBJ2-5	.	once	CASSYSGLKETQYF	TGTGCCAGCAGTTACTCCGGACTCAAAGAGACCCAGTACTTC